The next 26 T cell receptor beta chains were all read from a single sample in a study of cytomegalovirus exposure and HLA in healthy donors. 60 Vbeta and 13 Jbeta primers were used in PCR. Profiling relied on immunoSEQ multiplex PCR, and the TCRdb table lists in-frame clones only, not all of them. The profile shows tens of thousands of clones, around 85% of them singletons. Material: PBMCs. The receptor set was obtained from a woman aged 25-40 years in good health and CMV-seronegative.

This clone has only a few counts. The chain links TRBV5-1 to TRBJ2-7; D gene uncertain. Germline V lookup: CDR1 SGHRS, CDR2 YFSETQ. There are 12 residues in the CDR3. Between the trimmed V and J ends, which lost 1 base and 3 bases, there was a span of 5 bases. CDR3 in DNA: TGCGCCAGCAGCTTGACTCGCTACGAGCAGTACTTC. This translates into CASSLTRYEQYF. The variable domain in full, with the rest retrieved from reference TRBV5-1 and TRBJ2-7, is KAGVTQTPRYLIKTRGQQVTLSCSPISGHRSVSWYQQTPGQGLQFLFEYFSETQRNKGNFPGRFSGRQFSNSRSEMNVSTLELGDSALYLCASSLTRYEQYFGPGTRLTVT.

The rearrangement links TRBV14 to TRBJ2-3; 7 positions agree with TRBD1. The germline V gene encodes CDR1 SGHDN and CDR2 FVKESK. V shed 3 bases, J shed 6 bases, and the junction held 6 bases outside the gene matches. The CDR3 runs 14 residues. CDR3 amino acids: CASSQTGSGDTQYF. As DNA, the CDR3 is TGTGCCAGCAGCCAGACAGGGTCCGGGGATACGCAGTATTTT.

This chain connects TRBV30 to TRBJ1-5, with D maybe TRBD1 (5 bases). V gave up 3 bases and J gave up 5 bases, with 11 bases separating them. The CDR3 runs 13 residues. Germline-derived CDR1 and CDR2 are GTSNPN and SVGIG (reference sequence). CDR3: CAWSAARDQPQHF. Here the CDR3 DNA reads TGTGCCTGGAGCGCTGCCAGGGATCAGCCCCAGCATTTT.

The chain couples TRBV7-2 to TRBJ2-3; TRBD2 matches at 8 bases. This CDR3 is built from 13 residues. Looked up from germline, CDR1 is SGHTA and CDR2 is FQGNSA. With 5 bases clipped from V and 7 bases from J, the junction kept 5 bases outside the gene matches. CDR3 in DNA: TGTGCCAGCAGCGACTTAGCGGGAAATACGCAGTATTTT. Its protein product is CASSDLAGNTQYF.

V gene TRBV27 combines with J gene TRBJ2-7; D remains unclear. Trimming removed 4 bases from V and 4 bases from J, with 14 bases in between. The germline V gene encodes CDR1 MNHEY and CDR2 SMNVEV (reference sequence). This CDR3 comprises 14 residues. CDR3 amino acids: CASSSRSSSYEQYF. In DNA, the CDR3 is TGTGCCAGCAGTTCTAGAAGTAGCAGTTACGAGCAGTACTTC.

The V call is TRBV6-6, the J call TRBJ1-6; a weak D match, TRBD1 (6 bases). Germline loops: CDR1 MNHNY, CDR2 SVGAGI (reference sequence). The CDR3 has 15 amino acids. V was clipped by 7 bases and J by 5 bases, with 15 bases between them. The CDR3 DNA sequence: TGTGCCAGCACCCTCGGACAGTTACATAATTCACCCCTCCACTTT. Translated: CASTLGQLHNSPLHF.

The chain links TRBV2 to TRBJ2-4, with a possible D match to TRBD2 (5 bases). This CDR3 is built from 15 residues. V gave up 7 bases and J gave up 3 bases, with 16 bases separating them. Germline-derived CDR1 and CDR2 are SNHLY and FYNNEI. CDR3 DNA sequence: TGTGCCAGCACCGAAGGCTTTGGAGGCAAAAACATTCAGTACTTC. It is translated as CASTEGFGGKNIQYF. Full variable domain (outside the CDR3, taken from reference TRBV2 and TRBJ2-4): EPEVTQTPSHQVTQMGQEVILRCVPISNHLYFYWYRQILGQKVEFLVSFYNNEISEKSEIFDDQFSVERPDGSNFTLKIRSTKLEDSAMYFCASTEGFGGKNIQYFGAGTRLSVL.

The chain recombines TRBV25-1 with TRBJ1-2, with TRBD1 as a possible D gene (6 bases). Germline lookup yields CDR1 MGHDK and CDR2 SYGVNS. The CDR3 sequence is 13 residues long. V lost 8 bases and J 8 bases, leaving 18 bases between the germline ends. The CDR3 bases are TGTGCCAGCGGGGGAGGGGGGTTGGGAGGCTACACCTTC. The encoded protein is CASGGGGLGGYTF.

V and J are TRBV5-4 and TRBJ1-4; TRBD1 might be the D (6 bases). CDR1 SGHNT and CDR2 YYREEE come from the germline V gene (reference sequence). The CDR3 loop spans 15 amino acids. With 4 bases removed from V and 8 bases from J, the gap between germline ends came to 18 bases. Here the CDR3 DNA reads TGTGCCAGCAGCCTCGGGGGGGGCGTCGGGGAAAAACTGTTTTTT. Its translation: CASSLGGGVGEKLFF.

This CDR3 reads CASSITDTQYF. CDR3 nucleotide sequence: TGTGCCAGTAGCATCACAGATACGCAGTATTTT. The V call is TRBV19, the J call TRBJ2-3, with D unclear. The CDR3 sequence is 11 residues long. Trimming took off 6 bases at V and 2 bases at J, with 3 bases between the two ends. From germline, CDR1 is LNHDA and CDR2 SQIVND (reference sequence).

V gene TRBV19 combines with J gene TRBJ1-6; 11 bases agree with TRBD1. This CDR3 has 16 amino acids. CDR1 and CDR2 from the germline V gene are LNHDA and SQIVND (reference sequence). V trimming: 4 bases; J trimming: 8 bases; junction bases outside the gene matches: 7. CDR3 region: CASSSRKGQGDSPLHF. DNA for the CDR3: TGTGCCAGTAGTAGTCGAAAGGGACAGGGGGATTCACCCCTCCACTTT.

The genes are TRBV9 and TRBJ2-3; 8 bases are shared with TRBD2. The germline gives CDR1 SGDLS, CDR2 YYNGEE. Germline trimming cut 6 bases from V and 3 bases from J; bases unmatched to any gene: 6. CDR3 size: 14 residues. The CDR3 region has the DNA TGTGCCAGCACCAGGGCGGGGGGAACAGATACGCAGTATTTT. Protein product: CASTRAGGTDTQYF.

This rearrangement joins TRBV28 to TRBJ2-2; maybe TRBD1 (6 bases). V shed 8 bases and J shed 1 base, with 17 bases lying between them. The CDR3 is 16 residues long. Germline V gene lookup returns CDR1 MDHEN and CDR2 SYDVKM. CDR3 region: CASGFSDRWNTGELFF. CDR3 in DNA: TGTGCCAGCGGGTTCTCCGACAGGTGGAACACCGGGGAGCTGTTTTTT.

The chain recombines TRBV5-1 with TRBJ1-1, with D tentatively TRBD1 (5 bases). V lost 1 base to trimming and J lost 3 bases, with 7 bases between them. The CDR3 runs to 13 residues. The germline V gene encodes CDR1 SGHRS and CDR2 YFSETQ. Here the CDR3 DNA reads TGCGCCAGCAGCTTGCAGGGTGACACTGAAGCTTTCTTT. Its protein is CASSLQGDTEAFF.

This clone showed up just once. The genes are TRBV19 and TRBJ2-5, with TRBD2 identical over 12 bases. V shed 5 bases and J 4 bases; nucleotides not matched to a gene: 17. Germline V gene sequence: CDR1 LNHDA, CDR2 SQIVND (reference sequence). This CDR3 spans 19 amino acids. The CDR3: CASSPGGRDQTSGRETQYF. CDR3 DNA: TGTGCCAGTAGTCCTGGGGGGAGGGACCAGACTAGCGGGAGAGAGACCCAGTACTTC.

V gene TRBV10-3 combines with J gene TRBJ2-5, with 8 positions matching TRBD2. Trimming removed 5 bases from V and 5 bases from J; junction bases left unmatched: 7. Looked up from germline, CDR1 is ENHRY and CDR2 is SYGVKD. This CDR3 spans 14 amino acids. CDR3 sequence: CAISYSGGRETQYF. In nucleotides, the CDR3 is TGTGCCATCAGTTATTCGGGGGGGCGGGAGACCCAGTACTTC.

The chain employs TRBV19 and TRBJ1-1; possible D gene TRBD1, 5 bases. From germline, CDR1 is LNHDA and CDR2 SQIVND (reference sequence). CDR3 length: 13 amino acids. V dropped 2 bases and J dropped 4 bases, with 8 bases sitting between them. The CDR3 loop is CASSIYGGTEAFF. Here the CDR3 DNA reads TGTGCCAGTAGTATATACGGGGGCACTGAAGCTTTCTTT.

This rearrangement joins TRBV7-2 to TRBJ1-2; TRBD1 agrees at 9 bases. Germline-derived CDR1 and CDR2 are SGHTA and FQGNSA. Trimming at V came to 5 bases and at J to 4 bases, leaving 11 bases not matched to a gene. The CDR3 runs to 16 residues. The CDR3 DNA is TGTGCCAGCAGCCCCGTCCGGGGACAGGGTGGCTATGGCTACACCTTC. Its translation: CASSPVRGQGGYGYTF.

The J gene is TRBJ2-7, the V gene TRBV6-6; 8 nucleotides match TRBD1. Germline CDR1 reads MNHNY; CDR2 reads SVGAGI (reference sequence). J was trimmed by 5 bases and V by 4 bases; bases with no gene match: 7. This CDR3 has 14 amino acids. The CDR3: CASSSQGAENEQYV. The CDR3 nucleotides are TGTGCCAGCAGTTCTCAGGGGGCAGAGAACGAGCAGTACGTC.

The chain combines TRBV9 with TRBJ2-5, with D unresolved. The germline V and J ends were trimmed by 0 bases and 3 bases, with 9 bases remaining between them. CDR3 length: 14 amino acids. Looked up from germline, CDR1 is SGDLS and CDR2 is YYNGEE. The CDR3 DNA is TGTGCCAGCAGCGTAGGATCGATAGAAGAGACCCAGTACTTC. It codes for CASSVGSIEETQYF.

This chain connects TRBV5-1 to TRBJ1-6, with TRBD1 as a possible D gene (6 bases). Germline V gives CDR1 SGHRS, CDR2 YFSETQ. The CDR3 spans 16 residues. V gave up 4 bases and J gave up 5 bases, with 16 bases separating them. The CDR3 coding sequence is TGCGCCAGCAGCAATCTTCGGGGGGCGGATAATTCACCCCTCCACTTT. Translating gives CASSNLRGADNSPLHF.

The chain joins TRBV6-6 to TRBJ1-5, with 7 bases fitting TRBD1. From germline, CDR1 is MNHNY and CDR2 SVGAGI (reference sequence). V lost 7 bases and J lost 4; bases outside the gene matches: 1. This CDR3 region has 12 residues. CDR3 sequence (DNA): TGTGCCAGCAAGGGACAGAATCAGCCCCAGCATTTT. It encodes CASKGQNQPQHF.

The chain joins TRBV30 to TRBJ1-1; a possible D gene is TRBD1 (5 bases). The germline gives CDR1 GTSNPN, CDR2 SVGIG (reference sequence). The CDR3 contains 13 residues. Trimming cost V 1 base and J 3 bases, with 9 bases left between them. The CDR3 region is CAWSGGIYTEAFF. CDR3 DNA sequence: TGTGCCTGGAGTGGGGGCATCTACACTGAAGCTTTCTTT.

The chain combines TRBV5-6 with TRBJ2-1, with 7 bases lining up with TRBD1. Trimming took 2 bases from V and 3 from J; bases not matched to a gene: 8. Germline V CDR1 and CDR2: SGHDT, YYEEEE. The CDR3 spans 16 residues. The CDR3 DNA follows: TGTGCCAGCAGCTTCAGTCAGGGGGAAAGCTACAATGAGCAGTTCTTC. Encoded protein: CASSFSQGESYNEQFF.

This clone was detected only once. The CDR3 DNA follows: TGTGCCAGCAGTTCCTCCGGGGTGGTAGATACGCAGTATTTT. Translated, it gives CASSSSGVVDTQYF. The J gene is TRBJ2-3, the V gene TRBV27; TRBD2 might be the D (5 bases). The germline V gene encodes CDR1 MNHEY and CDR2 SMNVEV (reference sequence). The V end was cut by 4 bases, the J end by 5 bases, with 13 bases between. The CDR3 consists of 14 residues.

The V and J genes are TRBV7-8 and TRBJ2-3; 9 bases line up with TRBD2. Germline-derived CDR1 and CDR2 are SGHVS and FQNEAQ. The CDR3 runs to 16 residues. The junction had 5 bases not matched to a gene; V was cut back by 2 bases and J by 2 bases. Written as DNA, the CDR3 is TGTGCCAGCAGCTTAAATCCTAGCGGGATCACAGATACGCAGTATTTT. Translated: CASSLNPSGITDTQYF.